The TCR beta chain under discussion was sequenced for a study of cytomegalovirus exposure and HLA in healthy donors. Points from the study as a whole: No immune exposure information besides CMV serostatus was available. In an earlier analysis, about 87% or about 30%: the productive usage of most TCR beta V segments. The authors enumerated 150 to 200 TCR beta chains as linked to cytomegalovirus. Several top significant clusters appeared, in a later analysis, to be linked to common viral pathogens.

This clone was observed once. Its antigen is still unknown. This sample includes further DNA sequences coding for the same CDR3. Primers: 60 Vbeta forward and 13 Jbeta reverse. Produced via immunoSEQ multiplex PCR; TCRdb's table is partial and in-frame only. The sample records under 150,000 clones, 80% to 90% being singletons. The receptor was isolated from a boy between 2 and 10 years old in good health and CMV-seronegative. Sequencing input: PBMCs.

The CDR3 is CASRDSSNQPQHF. The CDR3 DNA sequence: TGTGCCAGCAGGGACAGTAGCAATCAGCCCCAGCATTTT. The chain combines TRBV2 with TRBJ1-5; a weak D match, TRBD1 (6 bases). The CDR3 contains 13 residues. The V end lost 6 bases, the J end lost 0 bases, and 6 bases lay between the germline ends. Germline CDR1 SNHLY, CDR2 FYNNEI.